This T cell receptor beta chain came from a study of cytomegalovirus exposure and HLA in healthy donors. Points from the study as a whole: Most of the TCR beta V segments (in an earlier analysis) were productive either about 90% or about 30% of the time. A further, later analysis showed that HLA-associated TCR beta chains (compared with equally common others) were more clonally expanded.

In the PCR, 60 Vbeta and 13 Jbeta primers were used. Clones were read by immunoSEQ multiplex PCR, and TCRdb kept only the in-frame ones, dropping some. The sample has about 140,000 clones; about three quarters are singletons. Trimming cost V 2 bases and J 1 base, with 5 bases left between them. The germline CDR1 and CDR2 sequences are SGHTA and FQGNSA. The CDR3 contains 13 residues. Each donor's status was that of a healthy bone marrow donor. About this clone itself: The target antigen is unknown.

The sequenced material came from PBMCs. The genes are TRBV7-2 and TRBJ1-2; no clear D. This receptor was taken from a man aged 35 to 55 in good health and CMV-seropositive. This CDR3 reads CASSLYINYGYTF. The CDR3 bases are TGTGCCAGCAGCTTATACATTAACTATGGCTACACCTTC. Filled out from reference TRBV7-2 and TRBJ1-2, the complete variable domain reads GAGVSQSPSNKVTEKGKDVELRCDPISGHTALYWYRQSLGQGLEFLIYFQGNSAPDKSGLPSDRFSAERTGGSVSTLTIQRTQQEDSAVYLCASSLYINYGYTFGSGTRLTVV.